The 13 T cell receptor beta chains presented below share a single source sample, sequenced in a study of blood T cell repertoires in COVID-19. Sequenced by immunoSEQ multiplex PCR; TCRdb stores in-frame clones only, minus some. Altogether roughly 160,000 clones are present, approximately 80% being singletons, with the ten largest covering about 10%. Material for sequencing was PBMCs or T cells enriched from blood (not recorded which). The receptors shown here come from a man over 45 who had recovered from COVID-19.

The rearrangement links TRBV5-1 to TRBJ2-5; D is ambiguous. V gave up 3 bases and J gave up 5 bases, with 8 bases separating them. Germline loops: CDR1 SGHRS, CDR2 YFSETQ. This CDR3 spans 12 amino acids. In DNA form, the CDR3 reads TGCGCCAGCAGCTCGCGTGAGGAGACCCAGTACTTC. It is translated as CASSSREETQYF.

The rearrangement uses TRBV19 and TRBJ1-2; the D gene is possibly TRBD1 (5 bases). Germline V CDR1 and CDR2: LNHDA, SQIVND (reference sequence). V lost 0 bases to trimming and J lost 4 bases, with 12 bases between them. The CDR3 loop spans 15 amino acids. The CDR3 DNA follows: TGTGCCAGTAGTATAGATCTATTCACAGGCTATGGCTACACCTTC. This translates into CASSIDLFTGYGYTF.

This clone is a singleton in its sample. V gene TRBV28 combines with J gene TRBJ2-7; 7 bases line up with TRBD2. This CDR3 has 17 amino acids. V lost 6 bases, J lost 0 bases, and 14 bases stayed unmatched. Per germline, CDR1 MDHEN and CDR2 SYDVKM. CDR3 residues: CASRPPKGGILSYEQYF. For the CDR3, the DNA is TGTGCCAGCAGGCCTCCCAAGGGAGGGATCCTCTCCTACGAGCAGTACTTC.

V gene TRBV6-7 combines with J gene TRBJ2-7; 9 nucleotides line up with TRBD1. TRBV6-7 is classed as an ORF, of uncertain function. The CDR3 runs 15 residues. The junction had 8 bases not matched to a gene; V was cut back by 2 bases and J by 6 bases. CDR3 DNA sequence: TGTGCCAGCAGTTACCAAAGGACAGGGGTGGGCGAGCAGTACTTC. As protein: CASSYQRTGVGEQYF.

This clone was detected once. V and J are TRBV7-8 and TRBJ1-2; 8 bases match TRBD1. CDR1 is SGHVS and CDR2 is FQNEAQ in the germline V gene. This CDR3 has 14 residues. Trimming at V came to 5 bases and at J to 6 bases, leaving 8 bases not matched to a gene. Written as DNA, the CDR3 is TGTGCCAGCAGCCCGCAGGGGGCGGCTGATGGCTACACCTTC. As protein: CASSPQGAADGYTF.

This clone was detected only a few times. The V and J genes are TRBV27 and TRBJ2-1, with 10 bases aligning to TRBD2. There are 14 residues in the CDR3. The germline V gene encodes CDR1 MNHEY and CDR2 SMNVEV (reference sequence). J lost 10 bases, V lost 3 bases, and 6 bases had no gene match. CDR3 in amino acids: CASSFILAGNEQFF. The DNA for the CDR3 is TGTGCCAGCAGTTTCATACTAGCGGGAAACGAGCAGTTCTTC.

The chain carries TRBV19 and TRBJ1-5; no clear D gene. Germline V gene sequence: CDR1 LNHDA, CDR2 SQIVND (reference sequence). Trimming cost V 1 base and J 3 bases, with 7 bases left between them. The length of the CDR3 is 14 residues. The CDR3 DNA reads TGTGCCAGTAGTATAGCCGGGGTCAATCAGCCCCAGCATTTT. This sequence encodes CASSIAGVNQPQHF.

This rearrangement joins TRBV10-3 to TRBJ2-7, with D possibly being TRBD2 (7 bases). Trimming stripped 4 bases from V and 6 bases from J, with 13 bases between. Germline V lookup: CDR1 ENHRY, CDR2 SYGVKD. The CDR3 consists of 13 residues. CDR3 DNA: TGTGCCATCAGTGGTGATCGGGGGGCCGAGCAGTACTTC. The encoded protein is CAISGDRGAEQYF.

The chain carries TRBV7-6 and TRBJ2-3; 10 nucleotides match TRBD1. Germline trimming cut 1 base from V and 4 bases from J; bases unmatched to any gene: 11. The CDR3 is 18 amino acids. From germline, CDR1 is SGHVS and CDR2 FNYEAQ. CDR3 in DNA: TGTGCCAGCAGCTTAGTGGGGACGGGGACAGGGGTTGCAGATACGCAGTATTTT. This sequence encodes CASSLVGTGTGVADTQYF.

The rearrangement joins TRBV4-1 to TRBJ2-7, with 7 bases matching TRBD1. This CDR3 region has 15 residues. With V trimmed by 0 bases and J by 3 bases, 5 bases remained unmatched. CDR1 and CDR2 from the germline V gene are MGHRA and YSYEKL. The DNA of the CDR3 is TGCGCCAGCAGCCAAGACCGGGACAGCCACTACGAGCAGTACTTC. Its translation is CASSQDRDSHYEQYF.

In DNA form, the CDR3 reads TGTGCCAGCAGCTCAGGGGGGACAGGGAGGAAGCAGTACTTC. Encoded protein: CASSSGGTGRKQYF. J is TRBJ2-7 and V is TRBV7-8, with 9 positions matching TRBD1. This CDR3 is built from 14 residues. J gave up 8 bases and V 4 bases, and 9 bases lay outside the gene matches. Germline loops: CDR1 SGHVS, CDR2 FQNEAQ.

CDR3 sequence: CASSLTGQWRFGELFF. CDR3 nucleotide sequence: TGTGCCAGCTCACTAACGGGACAGTGGCGTTTCGGGGAGCTGTTTTTT. V and J are TRBV18 and TRBJ2-2; 7 nucleotides align to TRBD1. This CDR3 is built from 16 residues. Per germline, CDR1 KGHSH and CDR2 LQKENI. The V gene end was trimmed by 4 bases and the J gene end by 7 bases; junction bases not matched to a gene: 12.

The chain recombines TRBV10-3 with TRBJ2-7; TRBD1 matches 7 bases. Germline-derived CDR1 and CDR2 are ENHRY and SYGVKD. Germline trimming cut 0 bases from V and 3 bases from J; bases unmatched to any gene: 2. The CDR3 is 14 residues long. CDR3: CAISESGTDYEQYF. The DNA of the CDR3 is TGTGCCATCAGTGAGTCCGGGACAGACTACGAGCAGTACTTC.